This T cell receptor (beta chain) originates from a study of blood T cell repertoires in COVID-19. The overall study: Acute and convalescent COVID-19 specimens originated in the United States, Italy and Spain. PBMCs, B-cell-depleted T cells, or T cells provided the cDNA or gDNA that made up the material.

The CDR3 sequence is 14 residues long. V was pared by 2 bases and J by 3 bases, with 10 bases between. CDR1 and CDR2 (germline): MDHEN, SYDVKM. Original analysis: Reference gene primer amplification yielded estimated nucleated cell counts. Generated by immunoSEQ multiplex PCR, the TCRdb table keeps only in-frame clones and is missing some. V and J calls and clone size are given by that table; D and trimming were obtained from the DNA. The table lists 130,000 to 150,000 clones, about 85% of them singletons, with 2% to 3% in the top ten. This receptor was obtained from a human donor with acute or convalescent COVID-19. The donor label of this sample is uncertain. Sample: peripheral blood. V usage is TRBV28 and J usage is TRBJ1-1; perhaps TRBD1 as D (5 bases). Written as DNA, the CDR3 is TGTGCCAGCAGTTTAGGGTCAGGGCACACTGAAGCTTTCTTT. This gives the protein CASSLGSGHTEAFF.